The 7 T cell receptor beta chains below all came from one sample that was sequenced in a study of cytomegalovirus exposure and HLA in healthy donors. Primers for the PCR totalled 60 Vbeta and 13 Jbeta. Data came from immunoSEQ multiplex PCR; TCRdb stores just in-frame clones and leaves some out. This sample carries fewer than 70,000 clones, roughly four fifths of them seen once, and the ten largest clones take 1.6%. Material: PBMCs. These receptors were obtained from a human donor in good health.

V and J are TRBV5-1 and TRBJ2-5; D remains unclear. Trimming removed 0 bases at V and 3 bases at J, with 9 bases between. Germline values: CDR1 SGHRS, CDR2 YFSETQ. CDR3 size: 14 residues. The chain's CDR3 is CASSLDVTEETQYF. The DNA of the CDR3 is TGCGCCAGCAGCTTGGATGTTACGGAAGAGACCCAGTACTTC.

V is TRBV7-2 and J is TRBJ2-7, with TRBD1 matching 10 bases. The CDR3 loop spans 16 amino acids. With V trimmed by 5 bases and J by 6 bases, 13 bases remained unmatched. Germline CDR1 SGHTA, CDR2 FQGNSA. The CDR3 DNA reads TGTGCCAGCAGCGTATCAGCGACAGGGGGCATACGCGAGCAGTACTTC. Translated, it gives CASSVSATGGIREQYF.

The rearrangement uses TRBV5-6 and TRBJ1-5, with TRBD1 matching over 8 bases. V lost 4 bases, J lost 0 bases, and 6 bases stayed unmatched. Germline-derived CDR1 and CDR2 are SGHDT and YYEEEE. The CDR3 is 16 residues long. The CDR3 DNA reads TGTGCCAGCAGCCGGTGGGACAGGAGTAGCAATCAGCCCCAGCATTTT. This encodes CASSRWDRSSNQPQHF.

The rearrangement uses TRBV28 and TRBJ1-1, with 8 bases lining up with TRBD1. Germline V CDR1 and CDR2: MDHEN, SYDVKM. Losses at the gene ends were 6 bases for V and 11 bases for J; bases not matched to a gene: 14. The CDR3 has 14 residues. CDR3 coding DNA: TGTGCCAGCAGCTCCAGCCGGACAGGGAATTCGGCTTTCTTT. As protein: CASSSSRTGNSAFF.

The chain has TRBV4-3 and TRBJ2-1; D may be TRBD2 (5 bases). Between the trimmed V and J ends, which lost 3 bases and 5 bases, there was a span of 17 bases. Looked up from germline, CDR1 is LGHNA and CDR2 is YSLEER. The CDR3 is made up of 16 amino acids. This CDR3 reads CASSQSLVALHNEQFF. As DNA, the CDR3 is TGCGCCAGCAGCCAGTCACTAGTGGCCCTTCACAATGAGCAGTTCTTC.

This chain joins TRBV28 and TRBJ2-7; weak D call: TRBD1 (6 bases). The germline V gene has CDR1 MDHEN and CDR2 SYDVKM. CDR3 size: 15 residues. The germline V and J ends were trimmed by 7 bases and 6 bases, with 22 bases remaining between them. Here the CDR3 reads CASNPPGTYVCEQYF. The CDR3 DNA reads as TGTGCCAGCAACCCTCCCGGGACATATGTTTGCGAGCAGTACTTC.

The J gene is TRBJ1-1, the V gene TRBV6-5; D is unclear. CDR3 length: 16 amino acids. Germline V lookup: CDR1 MNHEY, CDR2 SVGAGI. V was trimmed by 2 bases and J by 4 bases, leaving 17 bases between them. The CDR3 reads CASSYTYQVEGTEAFF. The CDR3 DNA is TGTGCCAGCAGTTACACCTACCAGGTGGAGGGCACTGAAGCTTTCTTT.